This is a list of T cell receptor beta chains from one sample in a study of blood T cell repertoires in COVID-19. Assay: immunoSEQ multiplex PCR; the TCRdb copy retains only in-frame clones and omits some. Here the sample spans about 70,000 clones, around 85% being singletons. Sequencing input: peripheral blood. These receptors all stem from a man older than 75 with acute or convalescent COVID-19. CDR3s include the opening cysteine and the closing phenylalanine or tryptophan. Each record gives: CDR3 protein, CDR3 DNA, clone size, V gene, D gene, J gene. A D gene is named only where the DNA matches it firmly. Not every row has a clone size; where given, it reads once, few, many or a size class.

CDR3: CASSIETGGAYEQYF
DNA: TGTGCCAGTAGTATAGAGACAGGGGGAGCCTACGAGCAGTACTTC
size: NA
V: TRBV19
D: TRBD1
J: TRBJ2-7

CDR3: CASSLMGHRYNEQFF
DNA: TGTGCCAGCAGTTTGATGGGACACCGCTACAATGAGCAGTTCTTC
size: once
V: TRBV28
D: NA
J: TRBJ2-1

CDR3: CASSLDSSIYEQYF
DNA: TGTGCCAGCAGCTTAGATTCTTCGATCTACGAACAGTACTTC
size: NA
V: TRBV5-4
D: NA
J: TRBJ2-7

CDR3: CASISPGGDGSMAVVQYF
DNA: TGTGCCAGCATATCGCCAGGAGGGGACGGGAGTATGGCCGTGGTGCAGTATTTT
size: NA
V: TRBV27
D: NA
J: TRBJ2-3

CDR3: CASSLRAKNIQYF
DNA: TGTGCCAGTAGCCTGAGGGCCAAAAACATTCAGTACTTC
size: NA
V: TRBV19
D: NA
J: TRBJ2-4

CDR3: CASSPGGGPEAFF
DNA: TGTGCCAGCAGCCCCGGGGGGGGGCCCGAAGCTTTCTTT
size: NA
V: TRBV11-3
D: NA
J: TRBJ1-1

CDR3: CASSFFEDRGQETQYF
DNA: TGTGCCAGCAGCTTTTTCGAGGACAGGGGGCAGGAGACCCAGTACTTC
size: NA
V: TRBV11-2
D: TRBD1
J: TRBJ2-5

CDR3: CASSLGPGQGENTIYF
DNA: TGTGCCAGCAGCTTGGGACCGGGACAGGGAGAAAACACCATATATTTT
size: NA
V: TRBV5-4
D: TRBD1
J: TRBJ1-3

CDR3: CASSEGVAGGPYNEQFF
DNA: TGTGCCAGCAGTGAAGGGGTAGCGGGAGGACCCTACAATGAGCAGTTCTTC
size: NA
V: TRBV2
D: TRBD2
J: TRBJ2-1

CDR3: CASSSPDTQYF
DNA: TGTGCCAGCAGCTCTCCAGATACGCAGTATTTT
size: NA
V: TRBV7-2
D: NA
J: TRBJ2-3

CDR3: CASSQGASGSYNEQFF
DNA: TGCGCCAGCAGCCAAGGGGCTAGCGGCTCCTACAATGAGCAGTTCTTC
size: NA
V: TRBV4-1
D: TRBD2
J: TRBJ2-1

CDR3: CASSFSGTGGEQYF
DNA: TGTGCCAGCAGTTTCTCCGGGACAGGGGGCGAGCAGTACTTC
size: NA
V: TRBV28
D: TRBD1
J: TRBJ2-7

CDR3: CASSARGQGIYEQYF
DNA: TGTGCCAGCAGCGCACGGGGACAGGGTATCTACGAGCAGTACTTC
size: NA
V: TRBV7-2
D: TRBD1
J: TRBJ2-7

CDR3: CASSQENTNQPQHF
DNA: TGTGCCAGCAGCCAAGAGAACACCAATCAGCCCCAGCATTTT
size: NA
V: TRBV3-1/TRBV3-2
D: NA
J: TRBJ1-5

CDR3: CASSLGAGGLYEQYF
DNA: TGTGCCAGCAGTTTGGGCGCAGGGGGACTTTACGAGCAGTACTTC
size: NA
V: TRBV28
D: NA
J: TRBJ2-7

CDR3: CASSLLGSGGSVDEQFF
DNA: TGTGCCAGCAGCTTACTAGGGAGCGGGGGGTCTGTAGATGAGCAGTTCTTC
size: once
V: TRBV7-6
D: TRBD2
J: TRBJ2-1

CDR3: CASSTRSGGTKRQPQHF
DNA: TGTGCCAGTAGTACACGTTCGGGGGGGACGAAACGGCAGCCCCAGCATTTT
size: NA
V: TRBV19
D: NA
J: TRBJ1-5

CDR3: CASTSGHEQFF
DNA: TGTGCCAGCACGTCAGGGCATGAGCAGTTCTTC
size: NA
V: TRBV9
D: NA
J: TRBJ2-1

CDR3: CASSEFGTGTDTQYF
DNA: TGCGCCAGCAGTGAGTTCGGGACAGGGACAGATACGCAGTATTTT
size: NA
V: TRBV10-1
D: TRBD1
J: TRBJ2-3

CDR3: CASSSRQGVSNSPLHF
DNA: TGTGCCAGCAGCTCCAGACAGGGGGTTTCTAATTCACCCCTCCACTTT
size: NA
V: TRBV11-1
D: TRBD1
J: TRBJ1-6

CDR3: CASSSTGGSNTGELFF
DNA: TGTGCCAGCAGCTCGACAGGGGGGTCCAACACCGGGGAGCTGTTTTTT
size: NA
V: TRBV11-3
D: TRBD1
J: TRBJ2-2

CDR3: CASSLMRESTDTQYF
DNA: TGCGCCAGCAGCTTGATGCGGGAGTCCACAGATACGCAGTATTTT
size: NA
V: TRBV5-1
D: TRBD2
J: TRBJ2-3

CDR3: CASSRTGVVAFTGELFF
DNA: TGTGCCAGCAGCCGGACAGGGGTTGTTGCGTTCACCGGGGAGCTGTTTTTT
size: NA
V: TRBV11-2
D: TRBD1
J: TRBJ2-2

CDR3: CASRGNGQGADTQYF
DNA: TGCGCCAGCAGGGGAAATGGACAGGGTGCGGATACGCAGTATTTT
size: once
V: TRBV5-1
D: TRBD1
J: TRBJ2-3

CDR3: CASGSGNTDTQYF
DNA: TGTGCCAGCGGTAGCGGGAACACAGATACGCAGTATTTT
size: NA
V: TRBV7-2
D: TRBD2
J: TRBJ2-3

CDR3: CASSRSALTDTQYF
DNA: TGCGCCAGCAGCCGGAGCGCACTCACAGATACGCAGTATTTT
size: NA
V: TRBV5-1
D: NA
J: TRBJ2-3

CDR3: CASSLAGRYQETQYF
DNA: TGTGCCAGCAGCTTGGCAGGGAGGTACCAAGAGACCCAGTACTTC
size: once
V: TRBV5-4
D: NA
J: TRBJ2-5

CDR3: CASSSDSPGLGGEQYF
DNA: TGCGCCAGCAGCTCTGATTCCCCGGGACTAGGGGGCGAGCAGTACTTC
size: NA
V: TRBV5-1
D: TRBD2
J: TRBJ2-7

CDR3: CASSLLTDYGYTF
DNA: TGTGCCAGCAGTTTACTGACAGACTATGGCTACACCTTC
size: NA
V: TRBV12-3/TRBV12-4
D: NA
J: TRBJ1-2

CDR3: CASSLPLTSGGATDTQYF
DNA: TGTGCCAGCTCACTCCCTCTGACTAGCGGGGGGGCCACAGATACGCAGTATTTT
size: NA
V: TRBV18
D: TRBD2
J: TRBJ2-3

CDR3: CASSHPGLAGEFYEQYF
DNA: TGTGCCAGCAGCCACCCCGGACTAGCGGGAGAGTTCTACGAGCAGTACTTC
size: NA
V: TRBV6-2/TRBV6-3
D: TRBD2
J: TRBJ2-7

CDR3: CSVGTSYEQFF
DNA: TGCAGCGTTGGGACTAGCTATGAGCAGTTCTTC
size: NA
V: TRBV29-1
D: TRBD2
J: TRBJ2-1